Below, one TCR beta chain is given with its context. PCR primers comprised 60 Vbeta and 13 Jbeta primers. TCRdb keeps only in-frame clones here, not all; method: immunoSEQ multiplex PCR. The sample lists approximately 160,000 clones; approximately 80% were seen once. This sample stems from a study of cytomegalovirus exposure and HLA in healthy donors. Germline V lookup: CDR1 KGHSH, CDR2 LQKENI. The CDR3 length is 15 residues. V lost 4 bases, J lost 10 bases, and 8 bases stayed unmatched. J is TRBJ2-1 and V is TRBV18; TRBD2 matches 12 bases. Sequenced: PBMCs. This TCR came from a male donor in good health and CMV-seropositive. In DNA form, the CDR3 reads TGTGCCAGCTCACAGACTAGCGGGGGTGGAGGGGAGCAGTTCTTC. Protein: CASSQTSGGGGEQFF.